This T cell receptor beta chain was recorded in a study of CD8+ T cells in alopecia areata. The germline gives CDR1 SGDLS, CDR2 YYNGEE. Between the trimmed V and J ends, which lost 3 bases and 5 bases, there was a span of 14 bases. This CDR3 has 14 residues. Once RNA had been extracted, it was reverse transcribed into cDNA to act as the sequencing template. The assay was immunoSEQ multiplex PCR, and TCRdb's table has in-frame clones only and misses some. The sample has under 250,000 clones, roughly three fifths seen once. This clone was detected a few times. Sequencing input: CD8+ T cells sorted from blood. The TCR sequence derives from a human donor in good health. The chain couples TRBV9 to TRBJ2-5; D not resolved. CDR3: CASSESWQDETQYF. The CDR3 DNA sequence: TGTGCCAGCAGCGAGTCCTGGCAGGACGAGACCCAGTACTTC. The full variable domain, with the rest looked up from reference TRBV9 and TRBJ2-5, is DSGVTQTPKHLITATGQRVTLRCSPRSGDLSVYWYQQSLDQGLQFLIQYYNGEERAKGNILERFSAQQFPDLHSELNLSSLELGDSALYFCASSESWQDETQYFGPGTRLLVL.